What follows are 18 T cell receptor beta chains derived from one specimen sequenced in a study of Graves' ophthalmopathy and Graves' hyperthyroidism (dated by TCRdb to the late 2010s). Sequencing used an Illumina HiSeq 2000. TCR beta CDR3 regions were amplified from RNA transcripts for repertoire sequencing. The first round of RT-PCR was done with HTBI primers and the Qiagen OneStep RT-PCR kit, and was followed by a second round of multiplex PCR, then size selection and purification. Using fastp trimming at Q25 and MiXCR clonotype assembly, TCRdb reanalyzed the public sequencing data and kept in-frame beta chains. Rows are unified per CDR3 protein, each entry keeping the most common DNA and genes. This sample has about 640,000 distinct CDR3 sequences in its table, and roughly two fifths of those were observed once. Around 3.3% of the sample is held by the ten biggest clonotypes. Sequencing used peripheral blood. Receptor source: an adult man with Graves' ophthalmopathy.

This clonotype was counted at least ten times. V is TRBV13 and J is TRBJ1-2; 7 bases map to TRBD1. The germline CDR1 and CDR2 sequences are PRHDT and FYEKMQ (reference sequence). V lost 5 bases, J lost 2 bases, and 5 bases stayed unmatched. This CDR3 comprises 14 residues. CDR3 loop: CASSVGQANYGYTF. The CDR3 DNA reads TGTGCCAGCAGCGTCGGACAGGCCAACTATGGCTACACCTTC.

This clonotype was counted a few times. This may be a read error: a much more frequent sequence differs by one nucleotide. This chain uses TRBV7-9 with TRBJ2-5; 8 nucleotides match TRBD2. The CDR3 runs to 13 residues. The germline V gene encodes CDR1 SEHNR and CDR2 FQNEAQ (reference sequence). CDR3 nucleotide sequence: TGTGCCGGCAGGCGGGGGGCCCAAGAGACCCAGTACTTC. Amino acid sequence: CAGRRGAQETQYF.

This clonotype has only a few counts. The chain recombines TRBV11-2 with TRBJ1-6; 8 bases are shared with TRBD1. Germline CDR1 and CDR2: SGHAT and FQNNGV. The CDR3 is 14 residues long. Unmatched junction bases numbered 3, after V lost 2 bases and J lost 9 bases. CDR3 coding DNA: TGTGCCAGCAGCTTACAGGGGGCTGCTTCACCCCTCCACTTT. This gives the protein CASSLQGAASPLHF.

The gene calls are TRBV9 and TRBJ2-5; D possibly corresponds to TRBD2 (6 bases). The CDR3 contains 16 residues. V dropped 2 bases and J dropped 4 bases, with 18 bases sitting between them. Germline lookup yields CDR1 SGDLS and CDR2 YYNGEE. In DNA, the CDR3 is TGTGCCAGCAGCGTGGGGTATATCACCGGGGGAGAGACCCAGTACTTC. Translating it yields CASSVGYITGGETQYF.

The CDR3 reads CAIKDLNKVFF. CDR3 DNA: TGTGCCATCAAGGACCTGAACAAGGTGTTTTTT. This sequence joins TRBV10-3 and TRBJ1-4, with D unclear. The germline V gene has CDR1 ENHRY and CDR2 SYGVKD. There are 11 residues in the CDR3. Trimming cost V 7 bases and J 15 bases, with 15 bases left between them.

This clonotype was found many times. This chain joins TRBV7-2 and TRBJ2-7, with D perhaps matching TRBD1 (5 bases). The CDR3 totals 15 residues. V lost 0 bases and J 3 bases, leaving 12 bases between the germline ends. CDR1 is SGHTA, CDR2 FQGNSA, per germline. The CDR3 reads CASSLALGQLYEQYF. The CDR3 nucleotides read TGTGCCAGCAGCTTAGCGTTGGGGCAGCTCTACGAGCAGTACTTC.

The chain joins TRBV6-6 to TRBJ1-5; 10 positions match TRBD1. With V trimmed by 6 bases and J by 7 bases, 6 bases remained unmatched. Per germline, CDR1 MNHNY and CDR2 SVGAGI (reference sequence). CDR3 length: 14 residues. The CDR3 sequence is CASRQRQGAQPQHF. Here the CDR3 DNA reads TGTGCCAGCAGACAACGACAGGGGGCCCAGCCCCAGCATTTT.

This clonotype showed up many times. The rearrangement links TRBV29-1 to TRBJ1-3; D ambiguous. The V end lost 3 bases, the J end lost 3 bases, and 3 bases lay between the germline ends. The CDR3 is 11 amino acids. CDR1 and CDR2 (germline): SQVTM, ANQGSEA. CDR3 coding DNA: TGCAGCGTTGATTTTGGAAACACCATATATTTT. Encoded protein: CSVDFGNTIYF.

This clonotype occurred many times. The CDR3 region is CASSLKGTETQYF. Written as DNA, the CDR3 is TGTGCCAGCAGCCTAAAGGGGACAGAGACCCAGTACTTC. This sequence joins TRBV7-3 and TRBJ2-5, with D perhaps being TRBD1 or TRBD2 (5 bases each). The CDR3 length is 13 residues. The V gene lost 5 bases and the J gene lost 4 bases, with 11 bases spanning the gap. Per the germline V gene, CDR1 is SGHTA and CDR2 is FQGTGA.

This chain connects TRBV15 to TRBJ1-2; possible D gene TRBD1, 5 bases. The ends were cut back, 0 bases at V and 6 bases at J, with 11 bases in the middle. The CDR3 consists of 14 residues. Germline lookup yields CDR1 LNHNV and CDR2 YYDKDF (reference sequence). The CDR3: CATSRDSGHDGYTF. In DNA form, the CDR3 reads TGTGCCACCAGCAGAGATTCAGGACATGATGGCTACACCTTC.

The chain recombines TRBV19 with TRBJ2-6; 8 positions match TRBD1. The CDR3 is made up of 19 amino acids. Germline values: CDR1 LNHDA, CDR2 SQIVND (reference sequence). Unmatched junction bases numbered 14, after V lost 5 bases and J lost 2 bases. CDR3 region: CASSQPRQGILTGANVLTF. In DNA form, the CDR3 reads TGTGCCAGTAGTCAACCGAGACAGGGGATTTTGACTGGGGCCAACGTCCTGACTTTC.

This chain uses TRBV7-7 with TRBJ2-5, with a weak D call TRBD2 (7 bases). The CDR3 loop spans 13 amino acids. V was clipped by 7 bases and J by 3 bases, with 12 bases between them. Germline V CDR1 and CDR2: SSHAT, FNYEAQ (reference sequence). In nucleotides, the CDR3 is TGTGCCAGCAAAGGGGGGGCTGAAGAGACCCAGTACTTC. This sequence encodes CASKGGAEETQYF. The full variable domain, completed using reference TRBV7-7 and TRBJ2-5, is GAGVSQSPRYKVTKRGQDVTLRCDPISSHATLYWYQQALGQGPEFLTYFNYEAQPDKSGLPSDRFSAERPEGSISTLTIQRTEQRDSAMYRCASKGGAEETQYFGPGTRLLVL.

This clonotype was detected only a few times. The V call is TRBV2, the J call TRBJ1-5; D not resolved. V lost 2 bases, J lost 4 bases, and 9 bases lay in between. CDR3 size: 14 residues. Germline-derived CDR1 and CDR2 are SNHLY and FYNNEI. The CDR3 is CASSEQVFNQPQHF. The CDR3 coding sequence is TGTGCCAGCAGTGAACAGGTCTTTAATCAGCCCCAGCATTTT.

The chain joins TRBV20-1 to TRBJ1-1; the D gene is possibly TRBD1 (5 bases). Germline CDR1 reads DFQATT; CDR2 reads SNEGSKA (reference sequence). V lost 3 bases and J lost 7, with 9 bases in between. The CDR3 loop spans 11 amino acids. Here the CDR3 reads CSASLGVEAFF. The DNA of the CDR3 is TGCAGTGCTAGTTTGGGGGTTGAAGCTTTCTTT.

The table lists this clonotype with many counts. The J gene is TRBJ1-4, the V gene TRBV10-3, with D perhaps TRBD1 (5 bases). Germline values: CDR1 ENHRY, CDR2 SYGVKD. Trimming left V 2 bases short and J 6 bases short, with 13 bases between. This CDR3 comprises 15 residues. In DNA, the CDR3 is TGTGCCATCAGTGAGAATCGGGGGATGTATGAAAAACTGTTTTTT. Translating it yields CAISENRGMYEKLFF.

The chain recombines TRBV12-5 with TRBJ2-5, with 11 bases identical to TRBD2. The CDR3 has 16 residues. Germline V CDR1 and CDR2: LGHNT, FRNRAP. The CDR3 DNA reads as TGTGCCAGCAGCCAACTGACTAGCGGGGTACAAGAGACCCAGTACTTC. It codes for CASSQLTSGVQETQYF.

This chain joins TRBV14 and TRBJ2-3; D gene unclear. Germline V gene lookup returns CDR1 SGHDN and CDR2 FVKESK. The CDR3 is 16 amino acids. Between the trimmed V and J ends, which lost 0 bases and 0 bases, there was a span of 10 bases. CDR3 DNA sequence: TGTGCCAGCAGCCAAGATCGTATCTCTAGCACAGATACGCAGTATTTT. Translated, it gives CASSQDRISSTDTQYF.

The DNA of the CDR3 is TGTGCCTGGAGTGCCGGGACAGCGAGTGGAAACACCATATATTTT. Protein: CAWSAGTASGNTIYF. V usage is TRBV2 and J usage is TRBJ1-3, with 7 bases matching TRBD1. The germline V gene encodes CDR1 SNHLY and CDR2 FYNNEI. V trimming: 11 bases; J trimming: 3 bases; junction bases outside the gene matches: 13. This CDR3 has 15 amino acids.